The rows below give T cell receptor beta chains drawn from one sample of a study of OX40 agonist ivuxolimab in advanced cancers. Assay used: immunoSEQ multiplex PCR; TCRdb lists only in-frame clones, some missing. The sample has about 71,000 clones; around 94% are singletons. The source material was CD4+ or CD8+ T cells sorted from blood, sampled in a trial of the OX40 agonist ivuxolimab. The receptors stem from an adult with an advanced solid tumor such as melanoma, head and neck, liver or kidney cancer. CDR3s include the opening cysteine and the closing phenylalanine or tryptophan. A D gene is named only where the DNA matches it firmly. Expanded clones are given a class, and other clones once, few, many or no size at all.

cdr3_aa cdr3_nt j_call d_call clone_size v_call
CASSVAPPEQFF TGTGCCAGCAGCGTGGCCCCTCCCGAGCAGTTCTTC TRBJ2-1 - - TRBV9
CASSPLVGNTIYF TGTGCCAGCAGCCCCTTGGTGGGAAACACCATATATTTT TRBJ1-3 - once TRBV27
CASSWRDSAPYNEQFF TGTGCCAGCAGCTGGCGGGACTCCGCCCCCTACAATGAGCAGTTCTTC TRBJ2-1 - - TRBV7-2
CASSFGGSGGPSYNEQFF TGCGCCAGCAGTTTTGGGGGTAGCGGGGGACCCTCCTACAATGAGCAGTTCTTC TRBJ2-1 TRBD2 - TRBV4-1
CASSQDRMGDAVEQYF TGCGCCAGCAGCCAAGATAGGATGGGGGACGCGGTCGAGCAGTACTTC TRBJ2-7 - - TRBV4-3
CASSDGQASTDTQYF TGTGCCAGCAGCGACGGACAGGCGAGCACAGATACGCAGTATTTT TRBJ2-3 TRBD1 - TRBV5-8
CASSTDRASNEKLFF TGTGCCAGCTCAACGGACAGGGCTTCTAATGAAAAACTGTTTTTT TRBJ1-4 TRBD1 - TRBV18
CASSVTSGGNEQFF TGTGCCAGCAGCGTAACTAGCGGGGGCAATGAGCAGTTCTTC TRBJ2-1 TRBD2 - TRBV9
CAISPTGGDGYTF TGTGCCATCAGCCCCACAGGGGGCGATGGCTACACCTTC TRBJ1-2 TRBD1 - TRBV10-3
CASRPGRDRWEQYF TGTGCCAGCAGGCCTGGCCGCGATCGGTGGGAGCAGTACTTC TRBJ2-7 - - TRBV7-2
CASSFTGSYEQYF TGTGCCAGCAGCTTCACGGGATCCTACGAGCAGTACTTC TRBJ2-7 - - TRBV7-2
CASSWGTGGAYEQYF TGCGCCAGCAGCTGGGGGACAGGTGGGGCCTACGAGCAGTACTTC TRBJ2-7 TRBD1 - TRBV5-1
CASSPNLAGGYTGELFF TGCGCCAGCAGCCCGAACCTAGCGGGAGGCTACACCGGGGAGCTGTTTTTT TRBJ2-2 TRBD2 - TRBV5-1
CASSYSSHLYGYTF TGTGCCAGCAGTTACTCCTCACACCTCTATGGCTACACCTTC TRBJ1-2 - - TRBV6-5
CASSLSLHGLNTEAFF TGTGCCAGCAGTTTATCCCTACACGGCTTGAACACTGAAGCTTTCTTT TRBJ1-1 - - TRBV27
CASSEWGTAYEQYF TGTGCCAGCAGTGAATGGGGGACAGCCTACGAGCAGTACTTC TRBJ2-7 TRBD1 - TRBV25-1
CASSDGGGGTDTQYF TGTGCCAGCAGTGACGGTGGAGGGGGCACAGATACGCAGTATTTT TRBJ2-3 - - TRBV6-4
CASSGRDRGQETQYF TGTGCCAGCAGCGGAAGGGACAGGGGGCAGGAGACCCAGTACTTC TRBJ2-5 TRBD1 - TRBV7-9
CASSFPVGDRGNQPQHF TGTGCCAGCAGTTTCCCGGTTGGGGATCGTGGCAATCAGCCCCAGCATTTT TRBJ1-5 - once TRBV28
CASSFGTQNQPQHF TGTGCCAGCAGTTTTGGTACTCAGAATCAGCCCCAGCATTTT TRBJ1-5 - - TRBV27
CASSADAETQYF TGTGCCAGCAGCGCCGACGCAGAGACCCAGTACTTC TRBJ2-5 - - TRBV5-6
CSVGGRILMNTEAFF TGCAGCGTTGGAGGTCGGATACTCATGAACACTGAAGCTTTCTTT TRBJ1-1 - - TRBV29-1
CATRGGFSYEQYF TGTGCCACAAGGGGCGGTTTCTCCTACGAGCAGTACTTC TRBJ2-7 - - TRBV28
CAWRPLGQGMGEQYF TGTGCCTGGAGGCCGCTGGGGCAGGGGATGGGGGAGCAGTACTTC TRBJ2-7 - - TRBV30
CASSSDTSYEQYF TGTGCCAGCAGCTCGGACACCTCCTACGAGCAGTACTTC TRBJ2-7 - - TRBV7-9
CANEGASYEQYF TGTGCCAATGAGGGGGCCTCCTACGAGCAGTACTTC TRBJ2-7 TRBD1 - TRBV30
CASTEHYGYTF TGTGCCAGCACAGAGCACTATGGCTACACCTTC TRBJ1-2 - - TRBV6-6
CASSLVGANTEAFF TGTGCCAGCAGCTTGGTTGGGGCCAACACTGAAGCTTTCTTT TRBJ1-1 - few TRBV5-8
CASSQDRLAVDNEQFF TGCGCCAGCAGCCAAGATCGACTAGCGGTAGACAATGAGCAGTTCTTC TRBJ2-1 TRBD2 - TRBV4-3
CASYSSGQETQYF TGTGCCAGTTATAGCTCAGGGCAAGAGACCCAGTACTTC TRBJ2-5 - - TRBV7-9
CASSLARGGLAGKSSYNEQFF TGTGCCAGCAGCTTAGCGCGAGGGGGGCTAGCGGGGAAGAGCTCCTACAATGAGCAGTTCTTC TRBJ2-1 TRBD2 - TRBV7-6
CASSMDRGYGYTF TGTGCCAGTAGTATGGACAGGGGGTATGGCTACACCTTC TRBJ1-2 TRBD1 - TRBV19
CASSLYGRGQPQHF TGTGCCAGCAGTTTATATGGGAGGGGACAGCCCCAGCATTTT TRBJ1-5 - once TRBV27
CASSLVSGTNTEAFF TGTGCCAGCAGCTTAGTCTCAGGAACGAACACTGAAGCTTTCTTT TRBJ1-1 - - TRBV7-9
CASSLTAYEQYF TGTGCCAGCAGCTTGACAGCCTACGAGCAGTACTTC TRBJ2-7 - - TRBV7-9
CASSPGPGTYEQYF TGTGCCAGCAGCCCGGGGCCCGGGACCTACGAGCAGTACTTC TRBJ2-7 - - TRBV5-4
CASRGTSGRAPNEQFF TGTGCCAGCAGAGGGACTAGCGGGAGGGCCCCCAATGAGCAGTTCTTC TRBJ2-1 TRBD2 - TRBV7-3
CASTGAGDPTEQYF TGTGCCAGCACCGGAGCGGGAGATCCCACCGAGCAGTACTTC TRBJ2-7 TRBD2 - TRBV9
CASSSAGAYGYTF TGTGCCAGCAGCTCCGCCGGGGCCTATGGCTACACCTTC TRBJ1-2 - - TRBV7-8
CASSSQSAQPQHF TGTGCCAGCAGCTCACAGAGTGCTCAGCCCCAGCATTTT TRBJ1-5 - - TRBV13
CSVEVGGNEQFF TGCAGCGTTGAGGTGGGAGGCAATGAGCAGTTCTTC TRBJ2-1 - once TRBV29-1
CASSQAASGGAHEQFF TGTGCCAGCAGCCAAGCGGCTAGCGGGGGGGCCCATGAGCAGTTCTTC TRBJ2-1 TRBD2 - TRBV4-2
CASSVTSGTSSQTQYF TGTGCCAGCAGCGTAACATCCGGGACTAGCAGCCAGACCCAGTACTTC TRBJ2-5 TRBD2 - TRBV7-9
CASSIGRGNEQYF TGTGCCAGTAGTATAGGAAGAGGGAACGAGCAGTACTTC TRBJ2-7 - - TRBV19
CASSLERGRVGELFF TGTGCCAGCAGCTTAGAGAGGGGGCGGGTCGGGGAGCTGTTTTTT TRBJ2-2 TRBD1 - TRBV7-8
CASSLPGGNYNSPLHF TGTGCCAGCAGCTTACCAGGGGGCAACTATAATTCACCCCTCCACTTT TRBJ1-6 TRBD1 few TRBV7-9
CASRGLTYEQYF TGTGCCAGCAGAGGACTAACCTACGAGCAGTACTTC TRBJ2-7 - - TRBV7-2
CSVGGQGATSTDTQYF TGCAGCGTTGGAGGGCAGGGGGCCACTAGCACAGATACGCAGTATTTT TRBJ2-3 TRBD1 - TRBV29-1
CASSPERAAFYGYTF TGCGCCAGCAGCCCGGAAAGGGCCGCTTTCTATGGCTACACCTTC TRBJ1-2 - - TRBV4-3
CASSGSKDEQFF TGTGCCAGCAGCGGGAGTAAGGATGAGCAGTTCTTC TRBJ2-1 - - TRBV7-9
CASSDTTGGPQHF TGTGCCAGCAGTGACACTACGGGGGGACCCCAGCATTTT TRBJ1-5 - - TRBV9
CASRLTAGGEKLFF TGTGCCAGCAGGCTGACCGCGGGGGGAGAAAAACTGTTTTTT TRBJ1-4 - - TRBV28
CASSYSSGANYEQYF TGTGCCAGCAGTTACTCCTCGGGGGCTAACTACGAGCAGTACTTC TRBJ2-7 - - TRBV6-5
CASSGLSYEQYF TGTGCCAGCTCCGGGCTCTCCTACGAGCAGTACTTC TRBJ2-7 - - TRBV13
CASSPPLDRAGPHPFSGNTIYF TGCGCCAGCAGCCCCCCACTGGACAGGGCAGGGCCACACCCTTTCTCTGGAAACACCATATATTTT TRBJ1-3 TRBD1 - TRBV4-3
CASTPTGGVGQPQHF TGTGCCAGCACCCCGACAGGCGGGGTGGGTCAGCCCCAGCATTTT TRBJ1-5 - - TRBV6-5
CASSLGQSNQPQHF TGTGCCAGCAGTTTGGGACAGAGCAATCAGCCCCAGCATTTT TRBJ1-5 TRBD1 - TRBV27
CASSLGTGAGNTIYF TGTGCCAGCAGTTTGGGGACAGGGGCTGGAAACACCATATATTTT TRBJ1-3 TRBD1 - TRBV27